This paragraph covers one TCR beta chain sequence. What it binds is unknown. A history of autoimmune disease or systemic immunosuppression excluded patients. The method was immunoSEQ multiplex PCR; TCRdb's version includes in-frame clones alone and lacks a portion of them. The top ten hold 2.2% of the sample, which has fewer than 75,000 clones, roughly nine tenths seen once. These data belong to a study of OX40 agonist ivuxolimab in advanced cancers. Overall study: Every 2 weeks, ivuxolimab was infused into the patients intravenously at between 0.01 and 10 mg/kg. Under the entry rules, prior anti-PD-1, anti-PD-L1 or anti-CTLA-4 therapy was allowed, and roughly 39% had some. Study-wide findings and caveats: Partial responders at 0.1-3.0 mg/kg showed near-lowest clonal expansion.

V was clipped by 3 bases and J by 1 base, with 13 bases between them. This CDR3 region has 16 residues. Germline V gene lookup returns CDR1 KGHSH and CDR2 LQKENI. The sequence was collected from an adult with an advanced solid tumor such as melanoma, head and neck, liver or kidney cancer. The chain joins TRBV18 to TRBJ1-3; weak D call: TRBD1 (6 bases). The sample in question was CD4+ or CD8+ T cells sorted from blood, obtained in a trial of the OX40 agonist ivuxolimab. DNA for the CDR3: TGTGCCAGCTCACCCGGACAGTTTGTTTCTGGAAACACCATATATTTT. Its translation is CASSPGQFVSGNTIYF.